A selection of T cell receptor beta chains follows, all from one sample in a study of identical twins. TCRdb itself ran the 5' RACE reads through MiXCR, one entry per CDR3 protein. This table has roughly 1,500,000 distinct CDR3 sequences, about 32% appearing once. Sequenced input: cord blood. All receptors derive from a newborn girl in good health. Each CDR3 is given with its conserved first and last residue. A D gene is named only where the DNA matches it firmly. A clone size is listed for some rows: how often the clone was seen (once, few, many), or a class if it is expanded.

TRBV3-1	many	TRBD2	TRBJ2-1	TGTGCCAGCAGTCGGGGGGGGAGCTCCTACAATGAGCAGTTCTTC	CASSRGGSSYNEQFF
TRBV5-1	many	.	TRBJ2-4	TGCGCCAGCAGCTTAAGCGGGCGAGAAGCCAAAAACATTCAGTACTTC	CASSLSGREAKNIQYF
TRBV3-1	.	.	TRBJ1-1	TGTGCCAGCAGCCAACCGGAAGCTTTCTTT	CASSQPEAFF
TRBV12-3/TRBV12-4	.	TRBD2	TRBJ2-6	TGTGCCAGCAGGCTTAAGCGGGGGGGGCTACTTGGGGCCAACGTCCTGACTTTC	CASRLKRGGLLGANVLTF
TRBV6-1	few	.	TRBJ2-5	TGTGCCAGCAGTGAACCCTACAGGGAAGAGACCCAGTACTTC	CASSEPYREETQYF
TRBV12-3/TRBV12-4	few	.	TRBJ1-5	TGTGCCAGCAGTGAACAACTGGGTGGAGGGGCCGGTCAGCCCCAGCATTTT	CASSEQLGGGAGQPQHF
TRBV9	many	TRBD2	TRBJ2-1	TGCGCCAGCAGCGTGGGACTAGCGGGGAACAATGAGCAGTTCTTC	CASSVGLAGNNEQFF
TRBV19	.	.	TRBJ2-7	TGTGCCAGTAGTATTGGACGTAACTACGAGCAGTACTTC	CASSIGRNYEQYF
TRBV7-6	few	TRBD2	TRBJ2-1	TGTGCCAGCAGCTTAAACCCCTTAGCGGGGGGGAATGAGCAGTTCTTC	CASSLNPLAGGNEQFF
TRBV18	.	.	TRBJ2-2	TGTGCCAGCTCACCACAGGGACCTCGGGACACCGGGGAGCTGTTTTTT	CASSPQGPRDTGELFF
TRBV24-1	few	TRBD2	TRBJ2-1	TGTGCCACCAGTGATTTGCAACAACCCGGACTAGCGGGGATTAATGAGCAGTTCTTC	CATSDLQQPGLAGINEQFF
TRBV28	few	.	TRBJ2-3	TGTGCCAGCAGTTTTATATCGAGCTCTTCAGATACGCAGTATTTT	CASSFISSSSDTQYF
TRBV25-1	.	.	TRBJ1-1	TGTGCCAGCAGTAATCGGGACCGGCGCTTTGGGGCTTTCTTT	CASSNRDRRFGAFF
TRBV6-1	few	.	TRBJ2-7	TGTGCCAGCAGTGATTTTGGGGGGAGCTCCTACGAGCAGTACTTC	CASSDFGGSSYEQYF
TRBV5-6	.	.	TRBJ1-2	TGTGCCAGCAGCTCAGACTGGGACCTAAACTATGGCTACACCTTC	CASSSDWDLNYGYTF
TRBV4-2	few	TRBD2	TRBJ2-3	TGTGCCAGCAGCCAAGTGAGTCTAGCGGGAGCAGATACGCAGTATTTT	CASSQVSLAGADTQYF
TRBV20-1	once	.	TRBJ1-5	TGCAGTGCTAGAGCACAGGCCAGGCCCCAGCATTTT	CSARAQARPQHF
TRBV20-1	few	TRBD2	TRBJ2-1	TGCAGTGCTAGTCATCCTAGCGGGGGCTCGTACAATGAGCAGTTCTTC	CSASHPSGGSYNEQFF
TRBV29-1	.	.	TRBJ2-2	TGCAGCGTTGCTCCAATTAGCGCGCCCGAATTCGTCGGGGAGCTGTTTTTT	CSVAPISAPEFVGELFF
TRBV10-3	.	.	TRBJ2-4	TGTGCCATCAGTGAGGGGGCGAACATTCAGTACTTC	CAISEGANIQYF
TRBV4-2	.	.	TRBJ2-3	TGTGCCAGCGGCCAAGGGGGAGGCACAGATACGCAGTATTTT	CASGQGGGTDTQYF
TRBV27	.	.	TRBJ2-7	TGTGCCAGCAGTCGCCGGGGGCGAGTTGAGCAGTACTTC	CASSRRGRVEQYF
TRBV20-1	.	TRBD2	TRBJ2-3	TGCAGTGCTCCTAAACTAGCGGGCGATGGGGGATTAGATACGCAGTATTTT	CSAPKLAGDGGLDTQYF
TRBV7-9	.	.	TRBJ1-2	TGTGCCAGCAGCCCCCTCGGCAGGTGGGATGGCTACACCTTC	CASSPLGRWDGYTF
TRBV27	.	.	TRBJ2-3	TGTGCCAGCAGAGGGCTAGCTGGGGCTACGCAGTATTTT	CASRGLAGATQYF
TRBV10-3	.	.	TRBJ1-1	TGTGCCATCAGTGAGGAGGGGGTCACTGAAGCTTTCTTT	CAISEEGVTEAFF
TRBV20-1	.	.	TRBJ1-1	TGCAGTGCGCCGACCCAGGGGATGAACACTGAAGCTTTCTTT	CSAPTQGMNTEAFF
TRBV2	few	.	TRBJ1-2	TGTGCCAGCAGTCGATCTGGACAGCACTATGGCTACACCTTC	CASSRSGQHYGYTF
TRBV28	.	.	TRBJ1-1	TGTGCCAGCAGCTCCCCACAGGGCTTCACTGAAGCTTTCTTT	CASSSPQGFTEAFF
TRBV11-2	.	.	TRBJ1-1	TGTGCCAGCAGCTTAGAAATCCAGGTTGAAGCTTTCTTT	CASSLEIQVEAFF
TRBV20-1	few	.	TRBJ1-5	TGCAGTGTTCACCGGGCCCCAAGAAGCAATCAGCCCCAGCATTTT	CSVHRAPRSNQPQHF
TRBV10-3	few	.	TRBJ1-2	TGTGCCATCAGTGAGTCGCAGGGGAGTAACTATGGCTACACCTTC	CAISESQGSNYGYTF
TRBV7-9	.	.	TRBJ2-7	TGTGCCAGCAGCCAGGGACTGGCTATCGAGCAGTACTTC	CASSQGLAIEQYF
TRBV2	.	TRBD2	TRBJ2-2	TGTGCCAGCAATTTAGCGGGGGGGCCCACCGGGGAGCTGTTTTTT	CASNLAGGPTGELFF
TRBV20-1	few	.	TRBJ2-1	TGCAGTAGTCCAATAGGAGGGAGGAATGAGCAGTTCTTC	CSSPIGGRNEQFF
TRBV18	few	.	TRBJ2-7	TGTGCCAGCTCACGAACGACAGGACTATACGAGCAGTACTTC	CASSRTTGLYEQYF
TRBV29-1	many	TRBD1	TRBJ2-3	TGCAGCGTTTGGGACAGGGGGCTTCCAGATACGCAGTATTTT	CSVWDRGLPDTQYF
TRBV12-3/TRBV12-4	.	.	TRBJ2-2	TGTGCCAGCAGTTTAGCGGGAGAACATACCGGGGAGCTGTTTTTT	CASSLAGEHTGELFF
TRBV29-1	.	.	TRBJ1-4	TGCAGCGTTGTAGTTGGGCGGAATAATGAAGAACTGTTTTTT	CSVVVGRNNEELFF
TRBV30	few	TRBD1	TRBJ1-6	TGTGCCTGGAGTGTACTCCCTGGACAGGATAATTCACCCCTCCACTTT	CAWSVLPGQDNSPLHF
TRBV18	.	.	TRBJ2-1	TGTGCCAGCTCACCCCCAGTTGGAGTGAGAAATGAGCAGTTCTTC	CASSPPVGVRNEQFF
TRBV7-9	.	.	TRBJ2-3	TGTGCCAGCAGCTTTACAGCCCCAGATACGCAGTATTTT	CASSFTAPDTQYF
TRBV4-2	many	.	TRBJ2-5	TGTGCCAGCAGCCAAGAGATACCAAGCCAAGAGACCCAGTACTTC	CASSQEIPSQETQYF
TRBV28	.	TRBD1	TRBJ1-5	TGTGCCAGCAGGCCAGGGGGAGGGGGTAGCAATCAGCCCCAGCATTTT	CASRPGGGGSNQPQHF
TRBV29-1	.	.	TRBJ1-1	TGCAGCGTTGGACACCGAGGGACTGAAGCTTTCTTT	CSVGHRGTEAFF
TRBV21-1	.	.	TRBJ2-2	TGTGCCAGCAGCCTTAACACCCCCACCGGGGAGCTGTTTTTT	CASSLNTPTGELFF
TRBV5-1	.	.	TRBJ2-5	TGCGCCAGCAGCTCCCTAATCACCGGAGGGGGAGAGACCCAGTACTTC	CASSSLITGGGETQYF
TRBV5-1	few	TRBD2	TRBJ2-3	TGCGCCAGCAGCTTGGGGGACTACCCCACCACAGATACGCAGTATTTT	CASSLGDYPTTDTQYF
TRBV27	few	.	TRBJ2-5	TGTGCCAGCAGTTTATCCCGGGGGACTCAAGAGACCCAGTACTTC	CASSLSRGTQETQYF
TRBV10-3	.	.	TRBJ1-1	TGTGCCATCAGTGTCCAGGGAGAAGGCACTGAAGCTTTCTTT	CAISVQGEGTEAFF
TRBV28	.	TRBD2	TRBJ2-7	TGTGCCAGCAGTGCCATAGGGACTAGATCATCTTACGAGCAGTACTTC	CASSAIGTRSSYEQYF
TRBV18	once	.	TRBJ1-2	TGTGCCAGCTCACCGGCCGGCTACTATGGCTGCACCTTC	CASSPAGYYGCTF
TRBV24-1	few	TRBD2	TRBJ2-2	TGTGCCACCAGCGACCCGAAGAAAACCAAACTAGCGCGGGAGAACACCGGGGAGCTGTTTTTT	CATSDPKKTKLARENTGELFF